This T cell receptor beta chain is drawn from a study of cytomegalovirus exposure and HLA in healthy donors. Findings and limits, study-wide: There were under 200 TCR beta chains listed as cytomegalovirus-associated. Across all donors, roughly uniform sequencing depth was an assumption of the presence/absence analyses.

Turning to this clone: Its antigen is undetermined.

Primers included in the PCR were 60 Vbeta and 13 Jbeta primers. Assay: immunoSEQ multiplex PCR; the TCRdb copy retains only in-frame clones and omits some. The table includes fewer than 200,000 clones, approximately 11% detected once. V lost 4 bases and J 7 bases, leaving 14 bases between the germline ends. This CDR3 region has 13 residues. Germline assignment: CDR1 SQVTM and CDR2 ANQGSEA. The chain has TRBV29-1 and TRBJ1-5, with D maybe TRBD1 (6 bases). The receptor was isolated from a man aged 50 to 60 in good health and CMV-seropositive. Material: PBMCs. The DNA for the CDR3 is TGCAGCGTTGCCGCAGGGGAAGGGCAGCCCCAGCATTTT. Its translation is CSVAAGEGQPQHF.